This TCR beta chain was obtained from a study of blood T cell repertoires in COVID-19. TCRdb's copy holds only in-frame clones and misses some; the assay was immunoSEQ multiplex PCR. The sample includes approximately 300,000 clones, about 90% of them seen just once. V was pared by 0 bases and J by 7 bases, with 13 bases between. From germline, CDR1 is MGHRA and CDR2 YSYEKL. This CDR3 is 14 amino acids long. The clonotype comes from a man aged 18 to 30 with active or convalescent COVID-19. The sample was peripheral blood. The gene calls are TRBV4-1 and TRBJ2-7; no firm D call. The CDR3: CASSQERGLREQYF. In DNA, the CDR3 is TGCGCCAGCAGCCAAGAAAGAGGATTACGAGAGCAGTACTTC.